What follows describes a single TCR beta chain. The clone's antigen remains unknown. There are no base qualities to consult, and no much larger clone falls within one base. This entry is derived from a study of T cell changes during pregnancy in multiple sclerosis (dated by TCRdb to 2018 to 2020). General notes on the study: The study examined how the T cell repertoire changed over the course of pregnancy in women with multiple sclerosis.

The library was generated by the immunoSEQ multiplex PCR assay. TCRdb stores this immuneACCESS table with in-frame sequences only. Part of the clones is absent; in the studies checked, under half of the shortfall reflects unresolved V genes, and no reason is known for the rest. Present in this sample are about 45,000 clones, around 90% of which were seen just once. The ten largest clones represent less than 2% of the sample. From the germline V gene, CDR1 is SGHTA and CDR2 is FQGTGA. The germline ends are 13 bases apart after V is trimmed by 5 bases and J by 5 bases. Its CDR3 holds 13 amino acids, cysteine through phenylalanine. Only the CDR3 region is kept as DNA, spanning 39 bases read in frame from base 1.

The sequencing here drew on peripheral blood, taken in the first trimester of pregnancy. This receptor was taken from a female donor with multiple sclerosis, enrolled in a pregnancy study. The V gene is TRBV7-3 and the J gene is TRBJ2-7; the D gene is possibly TRBD2, with 5 bases matching. The CDR3 loop reads CASSPGWGDEQYF. Here is the DNA: TGTGCCAGCAGCCCCGGTTGGGGAGACGAGCAGTACTTC.